A selection of T cell receptor beta chains follows, all from one sample in a study of breast tumors, draining lymph nodes, adjacent tissues. TCRdb processed the multiplex PCR reads anew with MiXCR; each CDR3 protein has one entry. The table records over 10,000 distinct CDR3 sequences, under 80% of them present only once. The sample taken for sequencing was tumor-adjacent breast tissue. The receptors derive from a female donor with breast cancer. Some clones in this sample may be carry-over from other donors' samples. Each CDR3 is given without its conserved first and last residue. Fields, in order: clone size, J gene, V gene, CDR3 protein. Where a row states a size, it is once, few, many or the class of an expanded clone; other rows omit it.

>many|TRBJ1-3|TRBV10-2
ASSDRDTISGNTIY
>medium-sized|TRBJ2-1|TRBV7-2
ASSVGLAPVGASYNEQF
>-|TRBJ2-3|TRBV2
ASRVDLDTQY
>medium-sized|TRBJ2-7|TRBV20-1
SASPFFGGTNEQY
>-|TRBJ2-1|TRBV4-2
ASSQELAGYNEQF
>-|TRBJ2-5|TRBV20-1
SQDVSSGRSETQY
>few|TRBJ2-3|TRBV20-1
SARDAGLSTDTQY
>-|TRBJ2-1|TRBV18
ASSLLIHNEQF
>-|TRBJ1-2|TRBV18
ASSPDRGYGYT
>once|TRBJ1-4|TRBV20-1
SAGRDSVNEKLF
>-|TRBJ2-3|TRBV20-1
SARSTDTQY
>-|TRBJ1-6|TRBV4-3
ASSQGTTGDSPLH
>-|TRBJ2-3|TRBV5-1
ASSLGGLGDTQY
>many|TRBJ1-2|TRBV30
AWRPGQPHYGYT
>once|TRBJ1-3|TRBV19
ASSIGSGNTIY
>-|TRBJ2-1|TRBV4-1
ASSRYLSDTYNEQF
>-|TRBJ2-3|TRBV28
ASSFLRRLAQY
>-|TRBJ2-3|TRBV20-1
SARDRGGGSTDTQY
>-|TRBJ2-7|TRBV5-5
ASSLGTNSYEQY
>-|TRBJ2-1|TRBV6-5
ASRSRDRVDEQF
>many|TRBJ2-5|TRBV3-1
ASSQGASWGTQY
>-|TRBJ2-7|TRBV5-6
ASSLWGRHDY
>once|TRBJ1-2|TRBV11-3
ASSLDGRVGYGYT
>-|TRBJ2-5|TRBV12-3/TRBV12-4
ASSLSGIGTQY
>-|TRBJ2-5|TRBV7-3
ASSLMTGVETQY
>-|TRBJ2-2|TRBV12-3/TRBV12-4
ASSSGLAANTGELF
>-|TRBJ2-5|TRBV10-1
VSSQQGWETQY
>-|TRBJ2-7|TRBV5-5
ASSPGLADEQY
>many|TRBJ2-3|TRBV6-1
ASSFAGTSTDTQY
>-|TRBJ2-3|TRBV15
ATSRVRYTDTQY
>-|TRBJ1-5|TRBV30
AWSVHGGSGNQPQH
>medium-sized|TRBJ2-1|TRBV11-2
ASSLVGSPYNEQF
>-|TRBJ2-7|TRBV7-9
ASSLRGGNSYEQY
>-|TRBJ2-1|TRBV10-3
AISEGRAEF
>-|TRBJ1-3|TRBV5-4
ASSRSGTVPSGNTIY
>many|TRBJ2-7|TRBV6-1
ASNTGQGMYEQY
>medium-sized|TRBJ1-2|TRBV7-9
ASSLVQGVYGYT
>-|TRBJ1-2|TRBV20-1
SAWDRGDYGYT
>-|TRBJ2-3|TRBV7-2
ASSLVARSSSGSNADTQY
>-|TRBJ2-2|TRBV30
AWSAKNTGELF
>-|TRBJ2-7|TRBV20-1
SAREIAGGAYEQY
>many|TRBJ2-1|TRBV24-1
ATRAATSEYDEQF
>-|TRBJ2-3|TRBV5-4
ASSLTRTDTQY
>few|TRBJ2-1|TRBV20-1
SASRLSNRDYNEQF
>-|TRBJ2-1|TRBV5-8
ASREVQEQF
>-|TRBJ2-5|TRBV20-1
SASGLAGAQETQY
>-|TRBJ1-2|TRBV9
ASSVSSGPYNYGYT
>few|TRBJ2-3|TRBV7-2
ASSIGTTSTDTQY
>-|TRBJ2-1|TRBV24-1
ATSVTSRAGEF
>many|TRBJ1-5|TRBV6-1
ASSEARDKKHQPQH
>medium-sized|TRBJ1-2|TRBV2
ASSSKGSYGYT
>-|TRBJ1-6|TRBV15
ATSRSTGYRNSPLH
>-|TRBJ2-7|TRBV10-3
AISERTSGSYEQY
>-|TRBJ2-7|TRBV20-1
SAQTSGISEQY
>-|TRBJ2-1|TRBV28
ASSSLAGGRLNEQF
>-|TRBJ2-5|TRBV20-1
SARQGGETQY
>medium-sized|TRBJ2-1|TRBV24-1
ATSRGRLSEQF
>many|TRBJ2-7|TRBV28
ASRRQDRGHDEQY
>-|TRBJ2-1|TRBV2
ASSEALAKNEQF
>once|TRBJ2-7|TRBV15
ATSPEKHYEQY